This is a list of T cell receptor beta chains from one sample in a study of cytomegalovirus exposure and HLA in healthy donors. Sequencing was performed with immunoSEQ multiplex PCR; in TCRdb, only in-frame clones are kept and a portion is missing. The sample lists about 160,000 clones; about 85% were seen once. Material: PBMCs. The source is a man aged 18 to 30 in good health and CMV-seropositive. CDR3s include the opening cysteine and the closing phenylalanine or tryptophan. The order of the fields is J gene, clone size, D gene, V gene, CDR3 protein, CDR3 DNA. The D gene is left open where the match is weak. A row's size may be missing; if present it is once, few, many or a size class.

TRBJ2-2,-,TRBD2,TRBV15,CATSRDSPAGDTGELFF,TGTGCCACCAGCAGAGATTCGCCAGCGGGGGATACCGGGGAGCTGTTTTTT
TRBJ2-7,-,-,TRBV30,CAWIPSRSIREQYF,TGTGCCTGGATCCCCTCAAGGAGCATCCGCGAGCAGTACTTC
TRBJ2-3,-,TRBD2,TRBV4-1,CASSQPSGGAVDTQYF,TGCGCCAGCAGCCAACCCAGCGGGGGGGCCGTAGATACGCAGTATTTT
TRBJ1-1,-,-,TRBV9,CASSVGVGQGSSEAFF,TGTGCCAGCAGCGTAGGGGTGGGGCAGGGAAGTTCTGAAGCTTTCTTT
TRBJ1-1,once,-,TRBV7-2,CASSVNRVNTEAFF,TGTGCCAGCAGCGTCAACCGGGTGAACACTGAAGCTTTCTTT
TRBJ1-2,-,TRBD1,TRBV7-2,CASTRDRGVYGYTF,TGTGCCAGCACACGGGACAGGGGCGTTTATGGCTACACCTTC
TRBJ1-1,few,TRBD1,TRBV27,CASSFDRAGTEAFF,TGTGCCAGCAGTTTTGACAGGGCGGGGACTGAAGCTTTCTTT
TRBJ2-1,-,-,TRBV27,CASNSRGVRNEQFF,TGTGCCAGCAACTCCCGGGGTGTTAGGAATGAGCAGTTCTTC
TRBJ2-7,-,TRBD1,TRBV7-6,CASSLNRGSYEQYF,TGTGCCAGCAGCTTAAACAGGGGATCCTACGAGCAGTACTTC
TRBJ2-1,few,-,TRBV7-6,CASSQPGTSYNEQFF,TGTGCCAGCAGCCAACCCGGGACTTCCTACAATGAGCAGTTCTTC
TRBJ1-2,few,-,TRBV19,CASHWAGLPYGYTF,TGTGCCAGTCACTGGGCAGGTCTTCCCTATGGCTACACCTTC
TRBJ2-2,-,-,TRBV5-4,CASSLTRLQNTGELFF,TGTGCCAGCAGCTTAACCCGACTTCAGAACACCGGGGAGCTGTTTTTT
TRBJ2-2,once,TRBD2,TRBV11-2,CASSSTGLPRELNTGELFF,TGTGCCAGCAGCTCCACCGGGCTCCCGCGGGAGTTGAATACCGGGGAGCTGTTTTTT
TRBJ1-4,few,TRBD1,TRBV29-1,CSVVGQGPNEEKLFF,TGCAGCGTTGTGGGACAGGGCCCCAATGAAGAAAAACTGTTTTTT
TRBJ1-1,-,-,TRBV29-1,CSVDGREAFF,TGCAGCGTTGACGGGAGGGAAGCTTTCTTT
TRBJ1-2,-,-,TRBV11-2,CASCPAANYGYTF,TGTGCCAGCTGCCCCGCGGCCAACTATGGCTACACCTTC